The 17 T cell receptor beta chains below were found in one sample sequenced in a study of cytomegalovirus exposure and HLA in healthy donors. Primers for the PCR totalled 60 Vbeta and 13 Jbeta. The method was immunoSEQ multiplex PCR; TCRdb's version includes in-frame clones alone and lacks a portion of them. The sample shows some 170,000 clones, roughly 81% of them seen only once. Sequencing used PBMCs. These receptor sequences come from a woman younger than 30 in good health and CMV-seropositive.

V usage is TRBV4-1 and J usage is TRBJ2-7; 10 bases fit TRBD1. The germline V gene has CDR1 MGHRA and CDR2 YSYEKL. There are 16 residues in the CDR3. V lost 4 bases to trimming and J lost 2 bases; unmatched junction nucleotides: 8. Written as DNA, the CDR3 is TGCGCCAGCAGCCCCGGAAGGGGACAGGGGACCTACGAGCAGTACTTC. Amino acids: CASSPGRGQGTYEQYF.

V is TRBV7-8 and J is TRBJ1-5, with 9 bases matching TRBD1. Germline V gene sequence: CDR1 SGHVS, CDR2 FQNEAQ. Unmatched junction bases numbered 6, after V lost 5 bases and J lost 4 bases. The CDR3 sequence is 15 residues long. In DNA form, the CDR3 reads TGTGCCAGCAGCCCTGGGACAGGGCGGAATCAGCCCCAGCATTTT. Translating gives CASSPGTGRNQPQHF.

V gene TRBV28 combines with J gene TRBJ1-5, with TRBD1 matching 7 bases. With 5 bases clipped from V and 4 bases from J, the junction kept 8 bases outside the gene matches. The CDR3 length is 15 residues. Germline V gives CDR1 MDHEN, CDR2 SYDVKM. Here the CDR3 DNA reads TGTGCCAGCAGTATAATCACAGGGGTAAATCAGCCCCAGCATTTT. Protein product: CASSIITGVNQPQHF. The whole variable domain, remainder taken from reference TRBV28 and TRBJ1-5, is DVKVTQSSRYLVKRTGEKVFLECVQDMDHENMFWYRQDPGLGLRLIYFSYDVKMKEKGDIPEGYSVSREKKERFSLILESASTNQTSMYLCASSIITGVNQPQHFGDGTRLSIL.

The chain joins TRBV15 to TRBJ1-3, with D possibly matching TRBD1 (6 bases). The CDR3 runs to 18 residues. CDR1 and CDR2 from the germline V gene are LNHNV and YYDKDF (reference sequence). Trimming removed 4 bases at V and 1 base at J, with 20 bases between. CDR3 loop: CATSTKPQGAFSGNTIYF. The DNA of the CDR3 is TGTGCCACCAGCACGAAACCACAGGGAGCTTTTTCTGGAAACACCATATATTTT. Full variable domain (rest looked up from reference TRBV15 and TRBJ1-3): DAMVIQNPRYQVTQFGKPVTLSCSQTLNHNVMYWYQQKSSQAPKLLFHYYDKDFNNEADTPDNFQSRRPNTSFCFLDIRSPGLGDTAMYLCATSTKPQGAFSGNTIYFGEGSWLTVV.

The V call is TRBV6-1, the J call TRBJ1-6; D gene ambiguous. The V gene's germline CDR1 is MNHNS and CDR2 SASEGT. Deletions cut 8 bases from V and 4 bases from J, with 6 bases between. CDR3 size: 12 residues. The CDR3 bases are TGTGCCAGCGGAGAGTATAATTCACCCCTCCACTTT. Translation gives CASGEYNSPLHF.

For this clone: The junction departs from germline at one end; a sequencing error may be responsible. The CDR3 loop is CASTLLGTGVYEQYF. As DNA, the CDR3 is TGTGCCAGCACTTTATTGGGGACAGGAGTCTACGAGCAGTACTTC. The chain links TRBV28 to TRBJ2-7; 8 bases line up with TRBD1. The germline gives CDR1 MDHEN, CDR2 SYDVKM. CDR3 length: 15 amino acids.

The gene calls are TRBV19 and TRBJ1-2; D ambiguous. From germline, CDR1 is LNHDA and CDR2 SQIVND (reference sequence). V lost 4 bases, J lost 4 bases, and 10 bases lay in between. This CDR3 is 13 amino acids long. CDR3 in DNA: TGTGCCAGTAGTACTACCCCTTCCTATGGCTACACCTTC. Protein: CASSTTPSYGYTF. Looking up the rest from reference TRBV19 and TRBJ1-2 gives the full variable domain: DGGITQSPKYLFRKEGQNVTLSCEQNLNHDAMYWYRQDPGQGLRLIYYSQIVNDFQKGDIAEGYSVSREKKESFPLTVTSAQKNPTAFYLCASSTTPSYGYTFGSGTRLTVV.

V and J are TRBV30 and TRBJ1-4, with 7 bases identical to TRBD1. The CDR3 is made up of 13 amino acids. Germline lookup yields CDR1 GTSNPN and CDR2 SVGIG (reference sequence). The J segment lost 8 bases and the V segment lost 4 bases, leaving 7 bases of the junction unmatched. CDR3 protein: CAWTSQGGEKLFF. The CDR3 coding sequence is TGTGCCTGGACGTCTCAGGGGGGAGAAAAACTGTTTTTT. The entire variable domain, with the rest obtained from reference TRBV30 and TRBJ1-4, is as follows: SQTIHQWPATLVQPVGSPLSLECTVEGTSNPNLYWYRQAAGRGLQLLFYSVGIGQISSEVPQNLSASRPQDRQFILSSKKLLLSDSGFYLCAWTSQGGEKLFFGSGTQLSVL.

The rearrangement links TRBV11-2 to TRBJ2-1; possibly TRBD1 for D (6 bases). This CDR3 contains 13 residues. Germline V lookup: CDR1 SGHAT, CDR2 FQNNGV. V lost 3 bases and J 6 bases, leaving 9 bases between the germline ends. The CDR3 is CASSLDRSNEQFF. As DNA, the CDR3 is TGTGCCAGCAGCTTGGACAGAAGCAATGAGCAGTTCTTC. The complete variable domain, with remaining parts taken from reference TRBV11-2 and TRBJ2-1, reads EAGVAQSPRYKIIEKRQSVAFWCNPISGHATLYWYQQILGQGPKLLIQFQNNGVVDDSQLPKDRFSAERLKGVDSTLKIQPAKLEDSAVYLCASSLDRSNEQFFGPGTRLTVL.

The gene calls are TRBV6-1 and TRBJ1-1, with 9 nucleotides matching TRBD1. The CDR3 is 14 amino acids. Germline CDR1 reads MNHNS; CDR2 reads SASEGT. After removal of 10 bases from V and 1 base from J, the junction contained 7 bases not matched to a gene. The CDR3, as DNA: TGTGCCATCAACAGGGGGCCTGGGAACACTGAAGCTTTCTTT. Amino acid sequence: CAINRGPGNTEAFF.

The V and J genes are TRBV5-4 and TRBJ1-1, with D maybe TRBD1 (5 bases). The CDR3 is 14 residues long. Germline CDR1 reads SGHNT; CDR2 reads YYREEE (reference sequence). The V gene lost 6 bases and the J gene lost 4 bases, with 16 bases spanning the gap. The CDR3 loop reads CASTLGGVSTEAFF. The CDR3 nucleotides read TGTGCCAGCACCCTGGGGGGAGTGAGCACTGAAGCTTTCTTT.

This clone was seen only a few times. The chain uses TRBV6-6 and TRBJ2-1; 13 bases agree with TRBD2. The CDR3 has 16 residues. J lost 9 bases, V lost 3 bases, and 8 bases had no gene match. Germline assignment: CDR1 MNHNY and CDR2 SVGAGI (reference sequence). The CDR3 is CASSYTSGGALREQFF. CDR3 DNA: TGTGCCAGCAGTTATACTAGCGGGGGGGCCCTTCGTGAGCAGTTCTTC.

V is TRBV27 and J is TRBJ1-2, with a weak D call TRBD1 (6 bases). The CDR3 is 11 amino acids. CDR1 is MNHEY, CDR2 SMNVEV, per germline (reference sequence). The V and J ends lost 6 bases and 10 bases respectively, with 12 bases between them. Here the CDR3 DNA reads TGTGCCAGCAGCGGGGGGCCGGTCTACACCTTC. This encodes CASSGGPVYTF.

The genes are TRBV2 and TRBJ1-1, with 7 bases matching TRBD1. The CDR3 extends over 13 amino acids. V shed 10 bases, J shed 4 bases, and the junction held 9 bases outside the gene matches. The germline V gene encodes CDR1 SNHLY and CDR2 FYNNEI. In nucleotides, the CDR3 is TGTGCCACCGAGACAGGGAAACCCACTGAAGCTTTCTTT. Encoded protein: CATETGKPTEAFF.

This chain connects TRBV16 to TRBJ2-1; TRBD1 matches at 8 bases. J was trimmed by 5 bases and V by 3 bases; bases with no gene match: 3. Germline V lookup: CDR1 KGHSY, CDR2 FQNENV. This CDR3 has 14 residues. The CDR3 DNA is TGTGCCAGCAGCCAGGGACAGGACCACAATGAGCAGTTCTTC. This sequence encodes CASSQGQDHNEQFF. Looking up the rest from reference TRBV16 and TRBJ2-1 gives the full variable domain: GEEVAQTPKHLVRGEGQKAKLYCAPIKGHSYVFWYQQVLKNEFKFLISFQNENVFDETGMPKERFSAKCLPNSPCSLEIQATKLEDSAVYFCASSQGQDHNEQFFGPGTRLTVL.

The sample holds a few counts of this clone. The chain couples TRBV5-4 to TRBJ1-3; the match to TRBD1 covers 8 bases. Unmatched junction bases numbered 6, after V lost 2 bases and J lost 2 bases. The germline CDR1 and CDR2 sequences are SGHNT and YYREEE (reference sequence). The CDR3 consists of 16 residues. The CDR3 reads CASSFDRGSPGNTIYF. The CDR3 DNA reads TGTGCCAGCAGCTTCGACAGGGGAAGCCCTGGAAACACCATATATTTT.

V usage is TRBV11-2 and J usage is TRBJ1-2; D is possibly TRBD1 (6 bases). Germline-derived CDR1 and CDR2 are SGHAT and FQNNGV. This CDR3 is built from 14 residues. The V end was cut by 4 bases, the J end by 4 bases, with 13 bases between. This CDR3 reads CASSSKTGLYGYTF. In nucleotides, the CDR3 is TGTGCCAGCAGCTCGAAAACAGGGCTCTATGGCTACACCTTC. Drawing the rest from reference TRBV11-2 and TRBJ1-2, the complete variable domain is EAGVAQSPRYKIIEKRQSVAFWCNPISGHATLYWYQQILGQGPKLLIQFQNNGVVDDSQLPKDRFSAERLKGVDSTLKIQPAKLEDSAVYLCASSSKTGLYGYTFGSGTRLTVV.